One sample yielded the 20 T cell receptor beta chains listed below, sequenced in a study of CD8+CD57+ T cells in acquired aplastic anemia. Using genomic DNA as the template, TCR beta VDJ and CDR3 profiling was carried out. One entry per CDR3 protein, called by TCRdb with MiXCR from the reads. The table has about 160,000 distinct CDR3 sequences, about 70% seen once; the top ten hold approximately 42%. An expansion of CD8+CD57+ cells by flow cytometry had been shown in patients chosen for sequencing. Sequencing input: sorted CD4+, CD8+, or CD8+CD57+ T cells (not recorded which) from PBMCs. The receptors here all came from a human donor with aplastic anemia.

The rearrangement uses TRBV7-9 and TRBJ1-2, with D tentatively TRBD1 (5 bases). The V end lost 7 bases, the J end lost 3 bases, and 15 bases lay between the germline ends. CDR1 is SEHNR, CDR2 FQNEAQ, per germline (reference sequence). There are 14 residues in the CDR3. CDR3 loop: CASTQGSPHYGYTF. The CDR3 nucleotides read TGTGCCAGCACCCAGGGCTCCCCGCACTATGGCTACACCTTC.

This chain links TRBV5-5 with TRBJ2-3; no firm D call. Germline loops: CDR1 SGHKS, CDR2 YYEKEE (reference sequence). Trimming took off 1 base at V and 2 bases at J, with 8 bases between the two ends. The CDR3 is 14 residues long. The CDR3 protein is CASSLRPDTDTQYF. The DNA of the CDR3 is TGTGCCAGCAGCTTGAGACCTGACACAGATACGCAGTATTTT. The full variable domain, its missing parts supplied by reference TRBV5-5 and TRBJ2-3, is DAGVTQSPTHLIKTRGQQVTLRCSPISGHKSVSWYQQVLGQGPQFIFQYYEKEERGRGNFPDRFSARQFPNYSSELNVNALLLGDSALYLCASSLRPDTDTQYFGPGTRLTVL.

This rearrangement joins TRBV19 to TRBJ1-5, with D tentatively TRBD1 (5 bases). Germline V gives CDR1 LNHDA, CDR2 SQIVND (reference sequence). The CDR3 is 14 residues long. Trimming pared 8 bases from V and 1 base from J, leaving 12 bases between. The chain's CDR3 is CASEDKGSNQPQHF. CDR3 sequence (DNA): TGTGCCAGTGAGGACAAGGGCAGCAATCAGCCCCAGCATTTT. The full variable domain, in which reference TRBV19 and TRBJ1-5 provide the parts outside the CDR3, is DGGITQSPKYLFRKEGQNVTLSCEQNLNHDAMYWYRQDPGQGLRLIYYSQIVNDFQKGDIAEGYSVSREKKESFPLTVTSAQKNPTAFYLCASEDKGSNQPQHFGDGTRLSIL.

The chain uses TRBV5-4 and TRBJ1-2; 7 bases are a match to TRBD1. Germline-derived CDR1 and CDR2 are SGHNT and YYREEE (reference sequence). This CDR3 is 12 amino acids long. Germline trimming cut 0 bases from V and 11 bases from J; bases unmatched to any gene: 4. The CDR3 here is CASSLDRGRYTF. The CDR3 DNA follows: TGTGCCAGCAGCTTGGACAGGGGAAGATACACCTTC.

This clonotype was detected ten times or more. CDR3 coding DNA: TGTGCCAGCAACGGAGGGACTAGCGGGGGGAACACCGGGGAGCTGTTTTTT. Translation: CASNGGTSGGNTGELFF. J is TRBJ2-2 and V is TRBV5-4; TRBD2 aligns across 14 bases. CDR1 and CDR2 (germline): SGHNT, YYREEE (reference sequence). Trimming cost V 6 bases and J 1 base; bases outside gene matches: 5. This CDR3 is built from 17 residues. Full variable domain (rest looked up from reference TRBV5-4 and TRBJ2-2): ETGVTQSPTHLIKTRGQQVTLRCSSQSGHNTVSWYQQALGQGPQFIFQYYREEENGRGNFPPRFSGLQFPNYSSELNVNALELDDSALYLCASNGGTSGGNTGELFFGEGSRLTVL.

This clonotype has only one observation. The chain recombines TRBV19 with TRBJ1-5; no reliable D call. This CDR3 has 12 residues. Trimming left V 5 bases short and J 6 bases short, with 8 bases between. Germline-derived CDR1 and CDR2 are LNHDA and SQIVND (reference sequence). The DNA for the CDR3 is TGTGCCAGTAGTCGTCAGGTTCAGCCCCAGCATTTT. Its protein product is CASSRQVQPQHF.

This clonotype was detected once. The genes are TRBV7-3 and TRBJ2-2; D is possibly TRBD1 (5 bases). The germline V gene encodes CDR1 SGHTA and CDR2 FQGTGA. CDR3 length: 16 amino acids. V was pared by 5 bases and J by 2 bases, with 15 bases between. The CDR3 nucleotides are TGTGCCAGCAGCGACCCCCAGGGCCGTAACACCGGGGAGCTGTTTTTT. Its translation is CASSDPQGRNTGELFF.

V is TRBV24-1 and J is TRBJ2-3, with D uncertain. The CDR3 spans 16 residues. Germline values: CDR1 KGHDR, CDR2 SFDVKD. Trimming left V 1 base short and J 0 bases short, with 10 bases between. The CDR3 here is CATSDFSTSSTDTQYF. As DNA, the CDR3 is TGTGCCACCAGTGATTTTTCCACCTCTAGCACAGATACGCAGTATTTT.

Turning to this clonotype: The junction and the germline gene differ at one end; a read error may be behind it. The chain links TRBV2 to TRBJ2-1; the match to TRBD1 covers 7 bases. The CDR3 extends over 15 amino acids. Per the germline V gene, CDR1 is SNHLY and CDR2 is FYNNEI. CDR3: CASSEQGTAYNERFF. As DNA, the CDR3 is TGTGCCAGCAGTGAACAGGGGACAGCTTACAATGAGCGGTTCTTC.

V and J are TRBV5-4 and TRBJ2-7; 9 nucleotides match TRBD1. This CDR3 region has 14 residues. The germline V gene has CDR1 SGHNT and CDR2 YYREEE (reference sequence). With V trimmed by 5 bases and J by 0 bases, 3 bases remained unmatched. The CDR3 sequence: CASRLQGASYEQYF. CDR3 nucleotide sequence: TGTGCCAGCAGATTACAGGGGGCCTCCTACGAGCAGTACTTC.

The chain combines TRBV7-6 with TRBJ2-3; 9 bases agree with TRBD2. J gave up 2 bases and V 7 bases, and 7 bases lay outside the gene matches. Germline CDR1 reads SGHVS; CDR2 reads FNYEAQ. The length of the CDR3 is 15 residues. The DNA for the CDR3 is TGTGCCAGCACCGCAGCGGGGGGAATCACAGATACGCAGTATTTT. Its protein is CASTAAGGITDTQYF.

The CDR3 sequence is CASSIAHGGNQPQHF. As DNA, the CDR3 is TGTGCCAGCAGCATCGCCCACGGTGGGAATCAGCCCCAGCATTTT. The chain links TRBV7-2 to TRBJ1-5; D ambiguous. CDR1 is SGHTA and CDR2 is FQGNSA in the germline V gene. The CDR3 runs 15 residues. V gave up 5 bases and J gave up 4 bases, with 15 bases separating them.

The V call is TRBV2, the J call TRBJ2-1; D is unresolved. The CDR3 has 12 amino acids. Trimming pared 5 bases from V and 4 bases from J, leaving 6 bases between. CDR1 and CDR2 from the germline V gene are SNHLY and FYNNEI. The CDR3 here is CASSTTYNEQFF. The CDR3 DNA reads TGTGCCAGCAGTACAACTTACAATGAGCAGTTCTTC.

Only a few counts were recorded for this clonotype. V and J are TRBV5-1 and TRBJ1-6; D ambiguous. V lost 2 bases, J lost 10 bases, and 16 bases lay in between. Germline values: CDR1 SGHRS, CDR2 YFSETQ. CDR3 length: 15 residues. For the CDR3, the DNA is TGCGCCAGCAGCTTTGACGGGAAGGGTGGCTCACCCCTCCACTTT. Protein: CASSFDGKGGSPLHF.

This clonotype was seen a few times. The DNA of the CDR3 is TGTGCCAGCAGTGAAGTCCAGGGTCCCTATGGCTACACCTTC. This encodes CASSEVQGPYGYTF. The chain joins TRBV2 to TRBJ1-2; D is perhaps TRBD1 (5 bases). Germline CDR1 and CDR2: SNHLY and FYNNEI. The CDR3 is 14 residues long. V was pared by 1 base and J by 4 bases, with 10 bases between.

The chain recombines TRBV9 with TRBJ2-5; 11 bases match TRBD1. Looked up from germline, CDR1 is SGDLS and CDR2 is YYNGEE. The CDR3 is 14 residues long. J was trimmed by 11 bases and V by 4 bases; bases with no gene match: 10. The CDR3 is CASSSRTGGYGQYF. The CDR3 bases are TGTGCCAGCAGCTCTAGGACAGGGGGCTACGGGCAGTACTTC.

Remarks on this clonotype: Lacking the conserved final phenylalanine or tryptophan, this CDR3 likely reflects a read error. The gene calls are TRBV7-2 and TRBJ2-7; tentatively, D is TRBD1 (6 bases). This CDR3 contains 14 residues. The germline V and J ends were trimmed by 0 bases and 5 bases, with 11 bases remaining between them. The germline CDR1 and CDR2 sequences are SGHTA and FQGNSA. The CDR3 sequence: CASSLAHRAHEQYI. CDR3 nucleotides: TGTGCCAGCAGCTTAGCACACAGGGCCCACGAGCAGTACATC.

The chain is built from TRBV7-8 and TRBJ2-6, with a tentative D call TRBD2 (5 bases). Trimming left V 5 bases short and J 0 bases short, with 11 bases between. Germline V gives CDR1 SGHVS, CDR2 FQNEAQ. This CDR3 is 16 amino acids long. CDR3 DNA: TGTGCCAGCAGCCCCTGGGAGCGCTCTGGGGCCAACGTCCTGACTTTC. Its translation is CASSPWERSGANVLTF.

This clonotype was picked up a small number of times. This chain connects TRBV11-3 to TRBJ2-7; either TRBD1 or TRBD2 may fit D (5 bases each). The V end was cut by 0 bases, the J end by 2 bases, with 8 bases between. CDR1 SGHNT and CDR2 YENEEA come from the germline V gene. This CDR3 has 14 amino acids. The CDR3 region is CASSLDPGPYEQYF. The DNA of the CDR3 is TGTGCCAGCAGCTTAGATCCGGGGCCCTACGAGCAGTACTTC.

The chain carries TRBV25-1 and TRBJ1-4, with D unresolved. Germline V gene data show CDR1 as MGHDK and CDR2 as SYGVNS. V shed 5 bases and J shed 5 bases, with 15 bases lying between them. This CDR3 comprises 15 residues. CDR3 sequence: CASSTMSVRNEKLFF. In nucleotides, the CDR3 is TGTGCCAGCAGTACAATGTCAGTAAGGAATGAAAAACTGTTTTTT.